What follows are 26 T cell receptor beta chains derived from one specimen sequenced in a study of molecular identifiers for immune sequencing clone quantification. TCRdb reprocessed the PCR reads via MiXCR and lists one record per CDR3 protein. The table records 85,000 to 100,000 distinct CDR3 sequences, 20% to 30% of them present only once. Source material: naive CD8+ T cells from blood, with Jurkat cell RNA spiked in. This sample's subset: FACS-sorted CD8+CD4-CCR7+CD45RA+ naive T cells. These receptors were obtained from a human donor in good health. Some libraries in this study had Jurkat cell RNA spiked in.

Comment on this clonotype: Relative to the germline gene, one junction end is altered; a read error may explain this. The CDR3 loop reads CAPSGFSYNKQFF. The CDR3 nucleotides are TGTGCCCCCAGCGGGTTCTCCTACAATAAGCAGTTCTTC. The V and J genes are TRBV15 and TRBJ2-1, with D possibly TRBD2 on 6 matching bases. Germline V gives CDR1 LNHNV, CDR2 YYDKDF (reference sequence). The CDR3 length is 13 residues.

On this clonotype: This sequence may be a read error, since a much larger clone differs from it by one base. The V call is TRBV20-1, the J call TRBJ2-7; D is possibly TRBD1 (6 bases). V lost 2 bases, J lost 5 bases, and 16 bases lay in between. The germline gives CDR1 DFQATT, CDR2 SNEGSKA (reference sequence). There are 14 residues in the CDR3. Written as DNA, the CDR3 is TGCAGTGCTAGAACTACCGGGACAAGCGACGAGCAGTACTTC. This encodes CSARTTGTSDEQYF.

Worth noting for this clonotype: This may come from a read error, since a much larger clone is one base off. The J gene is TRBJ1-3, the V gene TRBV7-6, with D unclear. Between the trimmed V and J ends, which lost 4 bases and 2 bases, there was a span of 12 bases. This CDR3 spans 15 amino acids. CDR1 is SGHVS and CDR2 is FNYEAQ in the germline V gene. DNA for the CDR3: TGTGCCAGCAGCTCTGGAAGAAGTGCTGGAAACACCATATATTTT. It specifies CASSSGRSAGNTIYF.

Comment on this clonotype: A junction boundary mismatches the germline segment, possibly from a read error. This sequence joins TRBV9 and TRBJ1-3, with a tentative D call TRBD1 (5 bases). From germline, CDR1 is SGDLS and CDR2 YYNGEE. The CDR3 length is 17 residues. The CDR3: CASSGGDQRISGNTMYF. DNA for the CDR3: TGTGCCAGCAGCGGGGGGGACCAACGAATCTCTGGAAACACCATGTATTTT.

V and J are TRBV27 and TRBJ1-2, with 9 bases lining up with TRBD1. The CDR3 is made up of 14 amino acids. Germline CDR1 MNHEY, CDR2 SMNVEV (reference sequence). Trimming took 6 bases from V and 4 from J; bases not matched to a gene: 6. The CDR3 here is CASSQDRGFYGYTF. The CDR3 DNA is TGTGCCAGCAGCCAGGACAGGGGTTTCTATGGCTACACCTTC.

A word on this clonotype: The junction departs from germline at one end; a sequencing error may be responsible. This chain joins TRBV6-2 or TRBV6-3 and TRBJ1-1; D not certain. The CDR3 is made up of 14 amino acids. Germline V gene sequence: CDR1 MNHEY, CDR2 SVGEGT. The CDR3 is CASGYVEGQTEAFF. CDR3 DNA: TGTGCCAGCGGTTACGTTGAAGGCCAGACAGAAGCTTTCTTT.

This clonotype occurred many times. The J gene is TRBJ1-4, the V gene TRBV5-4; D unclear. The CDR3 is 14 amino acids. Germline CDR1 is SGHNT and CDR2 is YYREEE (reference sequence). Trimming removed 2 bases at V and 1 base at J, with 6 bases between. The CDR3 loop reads CASSLWETNEKLFF. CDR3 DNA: TGTGCCAGCAGCTTATGGGAAACTAATGAAAAACTGTTTTTT.

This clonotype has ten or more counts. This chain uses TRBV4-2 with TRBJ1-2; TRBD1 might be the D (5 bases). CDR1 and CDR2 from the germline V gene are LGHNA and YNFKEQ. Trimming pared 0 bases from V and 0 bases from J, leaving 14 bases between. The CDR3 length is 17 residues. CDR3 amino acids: CASSQDRFGAANYGYTF. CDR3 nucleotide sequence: TGTGCCAGCAGCCAAGATCGATTTGGGGCCGCTAACTATGGCTACACCTTC.

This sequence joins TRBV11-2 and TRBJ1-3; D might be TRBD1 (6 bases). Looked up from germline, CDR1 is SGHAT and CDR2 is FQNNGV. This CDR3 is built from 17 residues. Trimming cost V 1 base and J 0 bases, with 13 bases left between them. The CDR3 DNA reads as TGTGCCAGCAGCTTAGGATGGGGACACGACTCTGGAAACACCATATATTTT. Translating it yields CASSLGWGHDSGNTIYF.

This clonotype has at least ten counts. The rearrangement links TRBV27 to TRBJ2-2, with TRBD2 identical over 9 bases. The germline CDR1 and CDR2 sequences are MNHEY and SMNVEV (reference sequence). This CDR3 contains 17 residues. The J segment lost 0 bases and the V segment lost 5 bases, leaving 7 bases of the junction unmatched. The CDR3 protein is CASSLSAGGTNTGELFF. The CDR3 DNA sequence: TGTGCCAGCAGTCTTTCAGCGGGAGGCACGAACACCGGGGAGCTGTTTTTT.

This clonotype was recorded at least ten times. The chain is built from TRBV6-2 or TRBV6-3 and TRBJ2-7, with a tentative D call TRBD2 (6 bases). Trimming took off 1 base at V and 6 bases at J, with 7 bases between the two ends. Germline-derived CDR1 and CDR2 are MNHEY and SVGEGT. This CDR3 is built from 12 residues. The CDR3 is CASSYWGGEQYF. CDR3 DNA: TGTGCCAGCAGTTACTGGGGAGGCGAGCAGTACTTC.

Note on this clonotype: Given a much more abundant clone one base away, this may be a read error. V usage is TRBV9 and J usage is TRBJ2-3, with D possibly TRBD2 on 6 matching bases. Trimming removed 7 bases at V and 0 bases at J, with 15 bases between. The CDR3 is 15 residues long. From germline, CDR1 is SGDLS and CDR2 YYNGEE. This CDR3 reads CASGPLGTSTDTQYF. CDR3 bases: TGTGCCAGCGGCCCCCTCGGGACTAGCACAGATACGCAGTATTTT.

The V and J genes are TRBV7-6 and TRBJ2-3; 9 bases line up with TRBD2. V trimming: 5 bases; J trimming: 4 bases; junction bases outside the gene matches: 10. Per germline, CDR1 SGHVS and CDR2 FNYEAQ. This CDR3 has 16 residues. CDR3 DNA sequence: TGTGCCAGCAGCCTAAGGACTAGCGTGGTAGCAGATACGCAGTATTTT. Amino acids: CASSLRTSVVADTQYF.

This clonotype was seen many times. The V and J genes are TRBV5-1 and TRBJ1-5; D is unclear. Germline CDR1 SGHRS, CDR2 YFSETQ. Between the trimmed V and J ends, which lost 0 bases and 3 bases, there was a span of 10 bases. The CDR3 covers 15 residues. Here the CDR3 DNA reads TGCGCCAGCAGCTTGGCCCCAGGCAACAATCAGCCCCAGCATTTT. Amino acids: CASSLAPGNNQPQHF.

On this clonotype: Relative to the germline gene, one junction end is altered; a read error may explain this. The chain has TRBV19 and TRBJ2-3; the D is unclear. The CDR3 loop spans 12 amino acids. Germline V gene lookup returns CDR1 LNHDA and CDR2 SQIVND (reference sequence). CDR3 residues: CTSSPSTDTQYF. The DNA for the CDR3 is TGTACCAGTAGCCCTAGCACAGATACGCAGTATTTT. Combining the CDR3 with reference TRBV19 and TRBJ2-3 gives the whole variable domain DGGITQSPKYLFRKEGQNVTLSCEQNLNHDAMYWYRQDPGQGLRLIYYSQIVNDFQKGDIAEGYSVSREKKESFPLTVTSAQKNPTAFYLCTSSPSTDTQYFGPGTRLTVL.

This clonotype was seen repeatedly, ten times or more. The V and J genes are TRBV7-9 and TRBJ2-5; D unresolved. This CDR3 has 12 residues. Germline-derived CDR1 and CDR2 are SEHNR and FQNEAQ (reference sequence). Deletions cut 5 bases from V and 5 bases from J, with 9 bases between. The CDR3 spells CASSPGRETQYF. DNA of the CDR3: TGTGCCAGCAGCCCAGGCCGTGAGACCCAGTACTTC.

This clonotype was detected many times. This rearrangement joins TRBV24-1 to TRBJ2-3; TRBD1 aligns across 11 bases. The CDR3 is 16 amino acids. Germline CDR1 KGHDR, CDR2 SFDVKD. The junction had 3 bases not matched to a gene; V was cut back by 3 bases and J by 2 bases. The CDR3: CATSDRTGGYTDTQYF. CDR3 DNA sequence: TGTGCCACCAGTGATCGGACAGGGGGCTACACAGATACGCAGTATTTT.

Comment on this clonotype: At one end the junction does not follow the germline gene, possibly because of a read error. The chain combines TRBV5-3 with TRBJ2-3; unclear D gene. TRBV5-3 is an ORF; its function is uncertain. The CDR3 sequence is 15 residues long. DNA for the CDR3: TGTGCCAGCAGCTTATCACTCGGGCTCACAGATACGCAGTATTTT. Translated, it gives CASSLSLGLTDTQYF.

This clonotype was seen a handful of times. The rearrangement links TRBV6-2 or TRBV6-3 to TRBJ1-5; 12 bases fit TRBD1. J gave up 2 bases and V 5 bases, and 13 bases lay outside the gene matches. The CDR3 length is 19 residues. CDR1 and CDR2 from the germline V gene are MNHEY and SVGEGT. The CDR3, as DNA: TGTGCCAGCAGTGGACCGGGACAGGGGGCGCGGATTGGCAATCAGCCCCAGCATTTT. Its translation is CASSGPGQGARIGNQPQHF.

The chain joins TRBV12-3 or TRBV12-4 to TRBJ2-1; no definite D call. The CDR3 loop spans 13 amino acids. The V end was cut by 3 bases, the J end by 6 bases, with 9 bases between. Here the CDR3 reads CASSFGPANEQFF. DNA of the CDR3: TGTGCCAGCAGTTTTGGGCCAGCCAATGAGCAGTTCTTC.

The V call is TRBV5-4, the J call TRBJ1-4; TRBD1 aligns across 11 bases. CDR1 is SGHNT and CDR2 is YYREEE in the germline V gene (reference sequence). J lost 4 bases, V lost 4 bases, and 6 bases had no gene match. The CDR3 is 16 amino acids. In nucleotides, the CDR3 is TGTGCCAGCAGCAGCACCGGGACAGGGGGTAATGAAAAACTGTTTTTT. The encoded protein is CASSSTGTGGNEKLFF.

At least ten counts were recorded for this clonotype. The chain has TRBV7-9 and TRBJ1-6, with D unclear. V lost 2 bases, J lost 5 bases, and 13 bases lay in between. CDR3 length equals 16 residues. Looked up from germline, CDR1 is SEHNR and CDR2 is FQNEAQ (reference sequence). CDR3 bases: TGTGCCAGCAGCTTATGGACTATCAGCAATAATTCACCCCTCCACTTT. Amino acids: CASSLWTISNNSPLHF. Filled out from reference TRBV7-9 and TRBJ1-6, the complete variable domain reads DTGVSQNPRHKITKRGQNVTFRCDPISEHNRLYWYRQTLGQGPEFLTYFQNEAQLEKSRLLSDRFSAERPKGSFSTLEIQRTEQGDSAMYLCASSLWTISNNSPLHFGNGTRLTVT.

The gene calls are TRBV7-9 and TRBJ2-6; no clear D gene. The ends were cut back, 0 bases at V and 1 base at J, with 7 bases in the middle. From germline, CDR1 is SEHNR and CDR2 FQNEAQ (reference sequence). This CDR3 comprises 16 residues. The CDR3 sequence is CASSLAERSGANVLTF. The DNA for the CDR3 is TGTGCCAGCAGCTTAGCCGAAAGGTCTGGGGCCAACGTCCTGACTTTC.

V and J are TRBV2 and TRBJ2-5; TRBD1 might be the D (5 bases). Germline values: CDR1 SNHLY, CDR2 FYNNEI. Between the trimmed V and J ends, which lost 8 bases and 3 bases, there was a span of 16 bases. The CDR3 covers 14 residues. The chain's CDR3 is CASEDKTDEETQYF. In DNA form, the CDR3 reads TGTGCCAGCGAGGACAAGACGGATGAAGAGACCCAGTACTTC. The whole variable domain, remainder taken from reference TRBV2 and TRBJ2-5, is EPEVTQTPSHQVTQMGQEVILRCVPISNHLYFYWYRQILGQKVEFLVSFYNNEISEKSEIFDDQFSVERPDGSNFTLKIRSTKLEDSAMYFCASEDKTDEETQYFGPGTRLLVL.

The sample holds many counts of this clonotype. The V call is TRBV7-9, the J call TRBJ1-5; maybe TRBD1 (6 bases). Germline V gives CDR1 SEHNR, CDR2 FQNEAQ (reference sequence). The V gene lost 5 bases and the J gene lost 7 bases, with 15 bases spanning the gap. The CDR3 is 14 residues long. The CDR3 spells CASSRNGGQQPQHF. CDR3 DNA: TGTGCCAGCAGCCGAAACGGGGGGCAACAGCCCCAGCATTTT.

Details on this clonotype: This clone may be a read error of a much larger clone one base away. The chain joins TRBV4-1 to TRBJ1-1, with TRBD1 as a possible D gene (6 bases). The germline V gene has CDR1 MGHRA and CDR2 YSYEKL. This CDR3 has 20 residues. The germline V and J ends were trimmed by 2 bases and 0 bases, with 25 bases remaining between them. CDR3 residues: CASSQRYGTRKLEVNTEAFF. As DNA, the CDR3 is TGCGCCAGCAGCCAAAGATACGGGACACGCAAACTCGAGGTGAACACTGAAGCTTTCTTT.